Sequencing of this TCR beta chain was carried out in a study of OX40 agonist ivuxolimab in advanced cancers. Study overall: Head and neck, renal cell, melanoma or hepatocellular carcinoma were the cancers that dose-escalation patients had. Overall study findings and caveats: Near-lowest levels of clonal expansion characterized partial responders at 0.1-3.0 mg/kg.

Sequenced by immunoSEQ multiplex PCR; TCRdb stores in-frame clones only, minus some. The data contain about 79,000 clones, less than 95% of them singletons. As concerns this clone: Its antigen is not known.

The CDR3 is 14 amino acids. V was pared by 1 base and J by 4 bases, with 7 bases between. Germline CDR1 SSHAT, CDR2 FNYEAQ (reference sequence). The chain employs TRBV7-7 and TRBJ2-2; D call uncertain. This sequence originates from an adult with an advanced solid tumor such as melanoma, head and neck, liver or kidney cancer. Material: CD4+ or CD8+ T cells sorted from blood, obtained in a trial of the OX40 agonist ivuxolimab. The CDR3 nucleotides are TGTGCCAGCAGCTTAGGGCCGGGCACCGGGGAGCTGTTTTTT. It specifies CASSLGPGTGELFF. The variable domain in full, with the rest retrieved from reference TRBV7-7 and TRBJ2-2, is GAGVSQSPRYKVTKRGQDVTLRCDPISSHATLYWYQQALGQGPEFLTYFNYEAQPDKSGLPSDRFSAERPEGSISTLTIQRTEQRDSAMYRCASSLGPGTGELFFGEGSRLTVL.